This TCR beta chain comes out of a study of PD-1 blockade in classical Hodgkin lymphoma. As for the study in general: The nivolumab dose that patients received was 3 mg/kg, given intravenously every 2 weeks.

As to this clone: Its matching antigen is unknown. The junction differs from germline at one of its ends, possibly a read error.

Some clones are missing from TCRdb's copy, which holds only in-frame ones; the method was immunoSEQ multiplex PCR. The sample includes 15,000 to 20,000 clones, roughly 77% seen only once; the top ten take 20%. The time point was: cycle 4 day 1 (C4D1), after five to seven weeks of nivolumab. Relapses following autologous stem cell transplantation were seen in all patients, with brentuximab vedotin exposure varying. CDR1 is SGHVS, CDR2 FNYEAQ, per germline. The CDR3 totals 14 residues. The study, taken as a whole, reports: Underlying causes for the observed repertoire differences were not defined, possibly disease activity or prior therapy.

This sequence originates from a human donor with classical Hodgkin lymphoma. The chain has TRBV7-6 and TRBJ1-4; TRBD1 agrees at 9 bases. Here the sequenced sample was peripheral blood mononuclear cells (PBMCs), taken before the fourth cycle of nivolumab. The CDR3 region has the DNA TGTGCCAGCAGTACCGGGACAGGGAATGGAAAACTGTTTTTT. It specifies CASSTGTGNGKLFF.